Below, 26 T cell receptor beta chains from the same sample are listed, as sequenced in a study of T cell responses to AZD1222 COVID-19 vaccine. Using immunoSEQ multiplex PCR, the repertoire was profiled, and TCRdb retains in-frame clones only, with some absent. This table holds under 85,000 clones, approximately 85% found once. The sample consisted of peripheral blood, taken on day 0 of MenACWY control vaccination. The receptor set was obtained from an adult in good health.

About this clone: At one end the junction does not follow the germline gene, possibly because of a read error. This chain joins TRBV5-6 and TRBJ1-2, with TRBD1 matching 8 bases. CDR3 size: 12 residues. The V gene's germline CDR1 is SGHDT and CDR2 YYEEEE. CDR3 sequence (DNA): TGTGCCAGCAGCTGGACAGGGACCTACGTTTTCTTC. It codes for CASSWTGTYVFF.

The CDR3 reads CASSFSGDNPGRSGQPQHF. The DNA of the CDR3 is TGTGCCAGCAGTTTCTCGGGGGACAACCCTGGTCGCTCCGGTCAGCCCCAGCATTTT. V usage is TRBV6-4 and J usage is TRBJ1-5; tentatively, D is TRBD1 (6 bases). There are 19 residues in the CDR3. The germline V gene has CDR1 MRHNA and CDR2 SNTAGT. Trimming removed 5 bases from V and 6 bases from J, with 29 bases in between.

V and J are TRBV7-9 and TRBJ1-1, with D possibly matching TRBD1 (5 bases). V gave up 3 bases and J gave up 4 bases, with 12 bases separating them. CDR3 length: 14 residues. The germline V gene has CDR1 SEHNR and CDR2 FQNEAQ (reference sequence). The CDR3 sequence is CASSFLGGTTEAFF. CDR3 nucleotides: TGTGCCAGCAGCTTTTTGGGGGGAACCACTGAAGCTTTCTTT.

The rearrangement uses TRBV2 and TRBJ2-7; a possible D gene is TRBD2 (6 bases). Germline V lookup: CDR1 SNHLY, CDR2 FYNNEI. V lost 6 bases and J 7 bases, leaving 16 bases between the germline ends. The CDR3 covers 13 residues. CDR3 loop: CASSLGVGGEQYF. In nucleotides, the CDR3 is TGTGCCAGCAGCCTTGGGGTGGGGGGTGAGCAGTACTTC.

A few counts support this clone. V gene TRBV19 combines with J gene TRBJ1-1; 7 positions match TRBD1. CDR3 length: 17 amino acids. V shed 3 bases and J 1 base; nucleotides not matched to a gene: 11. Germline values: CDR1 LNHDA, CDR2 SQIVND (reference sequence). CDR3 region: CASSMGTRTGKNTEAFF. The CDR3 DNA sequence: TGTGCCAGTAGTATGGGTACTCGGACAGGAAAGAACACTGAAGCTTTCTTT.

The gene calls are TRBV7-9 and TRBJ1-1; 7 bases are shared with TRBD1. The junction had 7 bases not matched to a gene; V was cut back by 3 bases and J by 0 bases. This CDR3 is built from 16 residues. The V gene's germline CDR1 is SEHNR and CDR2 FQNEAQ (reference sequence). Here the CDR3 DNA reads TGTGCCAGCAGCTTCCGGACAGGCGGAGTGAACACTGAAGCTTTCTTT. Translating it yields CASSFRTGGVNTEAFF.

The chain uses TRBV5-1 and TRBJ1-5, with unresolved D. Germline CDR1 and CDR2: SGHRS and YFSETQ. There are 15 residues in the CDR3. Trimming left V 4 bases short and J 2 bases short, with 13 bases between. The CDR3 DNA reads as TGCGCCAGCAGCCAAACTCCCGGGGGCAATCAGCCCCAGCATTTT. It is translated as CASSQTPGGNQPQHF.

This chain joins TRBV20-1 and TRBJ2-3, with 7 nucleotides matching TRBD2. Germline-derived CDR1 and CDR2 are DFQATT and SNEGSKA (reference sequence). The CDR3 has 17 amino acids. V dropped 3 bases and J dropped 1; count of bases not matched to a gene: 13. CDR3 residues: CSASRGGASSGTDTQYF. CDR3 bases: TGCAGTGCTAGTAGGGGAGGGGCTAGCTCGGGCACAGATACGCAGTATTTT.

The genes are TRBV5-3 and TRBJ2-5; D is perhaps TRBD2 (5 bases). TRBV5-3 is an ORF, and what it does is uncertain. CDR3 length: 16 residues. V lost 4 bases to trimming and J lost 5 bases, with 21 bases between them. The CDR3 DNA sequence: TGTGCCAGAAGCGTCACTGGGGAGAGGCTAGGGGAGACCCAGTACTTC. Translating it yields CARSVTGERLGETQYF.

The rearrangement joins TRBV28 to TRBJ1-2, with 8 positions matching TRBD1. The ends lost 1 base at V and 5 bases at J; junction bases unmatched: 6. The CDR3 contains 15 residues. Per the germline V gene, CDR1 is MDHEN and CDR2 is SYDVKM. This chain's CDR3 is CASSLSGQVVYGYTF. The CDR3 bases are TGTGCCAGCAGTTTATCGGGACAGGTTGTATATGGCTACACCTTC.

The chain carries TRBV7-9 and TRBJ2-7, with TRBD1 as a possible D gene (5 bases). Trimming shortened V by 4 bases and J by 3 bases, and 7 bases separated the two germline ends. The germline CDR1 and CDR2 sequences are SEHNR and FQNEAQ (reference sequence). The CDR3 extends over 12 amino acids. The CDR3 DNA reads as TGTGCCAGCAGCTACGACAGCTACGAGCAGTACTTC. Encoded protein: CASSYDSYEQYF. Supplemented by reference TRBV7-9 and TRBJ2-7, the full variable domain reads DTGVSQNPRHKITKRGQNVTFRCDPISEHNRLYWYRQTLGQGPEFLTYFQNEAQLEKSRLLSDRFSAERPKGSFSTLEIQRTEQGDSAMYLCASSYDSYEQYFGPGTRLTVT.

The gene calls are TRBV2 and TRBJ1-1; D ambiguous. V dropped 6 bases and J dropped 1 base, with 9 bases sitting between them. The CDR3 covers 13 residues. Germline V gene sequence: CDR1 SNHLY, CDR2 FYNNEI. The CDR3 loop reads CASRVYGNTEAFF. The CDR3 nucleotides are TGTGCCAGCAGGGTGTATGGGAACACTGAAGCTTTCTTT.

The CDR3 DNA is TGTGCCAGCAGTTTCCGGGACAGGATTTCACCCCTCCACTTT. Protein sequence: CASSFRDRISPLHF. This chain joins TRBV27 and TRBJ1-6; 8 bases fit TRBD1. Trimming cost V 3 bases and J 9 bases; bases outside gene matches: 4. There are 14 residues in the CDR3. CDR1 is MNHEY and CDR2 is SMNVEV in the germline V gene (reference sequence).

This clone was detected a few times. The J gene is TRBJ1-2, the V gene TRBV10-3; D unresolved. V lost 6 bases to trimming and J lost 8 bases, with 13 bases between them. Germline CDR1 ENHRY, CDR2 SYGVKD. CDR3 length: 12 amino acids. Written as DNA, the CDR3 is TGTGCCATCAGCGCAGGTGAGACGGGCTACACCTTC. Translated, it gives CAISAGETGYTF.

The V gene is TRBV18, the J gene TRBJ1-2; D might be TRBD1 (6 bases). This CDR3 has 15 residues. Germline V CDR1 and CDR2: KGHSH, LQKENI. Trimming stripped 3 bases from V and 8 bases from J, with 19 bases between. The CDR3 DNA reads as TGTGCCAGCTCACCGTATTCCGGGACACAGGGCGGCTACACCTTC. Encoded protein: CASSPYSGTQGGYTF. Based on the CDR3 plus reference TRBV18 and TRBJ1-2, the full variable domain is NAGVMQNPRHLVRRRGQEARLRCSPMKGHSHVYWYRQLPEEGLKFMVYLQKENIIDESGMPKERFSAEFPKEGPSILRIQQVVRGDSAAYFCASSPYSGTQGGYTFGSGTRLTVV.

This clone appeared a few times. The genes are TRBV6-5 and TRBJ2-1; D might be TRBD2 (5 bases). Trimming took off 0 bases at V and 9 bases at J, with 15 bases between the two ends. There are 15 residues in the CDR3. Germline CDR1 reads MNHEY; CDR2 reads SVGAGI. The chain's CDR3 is CASSYSGGPGGEQFF. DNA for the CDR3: TGTGCCAGCAGTTACTCCGGCGGACCTGGAGGTGAGCAGTTCTTC.

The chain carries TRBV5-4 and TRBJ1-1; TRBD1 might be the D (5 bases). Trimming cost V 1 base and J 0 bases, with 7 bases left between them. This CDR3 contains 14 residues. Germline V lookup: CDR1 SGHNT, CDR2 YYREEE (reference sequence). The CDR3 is CASSLRQMNTEAFF. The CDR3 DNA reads TGTGCCAGCAGCTTGCGACAGATGAACACTGAAGCTTTCTTT.

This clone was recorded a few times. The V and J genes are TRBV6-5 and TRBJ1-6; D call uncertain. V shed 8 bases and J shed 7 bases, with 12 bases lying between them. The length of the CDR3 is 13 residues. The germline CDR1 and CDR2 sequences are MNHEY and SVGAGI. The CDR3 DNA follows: TGTGCCAGCGGCGCAAGGGAAAATTCACCCCTCCACTTT. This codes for CASGARENSPLHF.

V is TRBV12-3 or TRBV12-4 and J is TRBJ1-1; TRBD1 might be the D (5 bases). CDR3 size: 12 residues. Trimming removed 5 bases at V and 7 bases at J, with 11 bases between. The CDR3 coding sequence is TGTGCCAGCAGTACCATTGGGGGTGAAGCTTTCTTT. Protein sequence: CASSTIGGEAFF.

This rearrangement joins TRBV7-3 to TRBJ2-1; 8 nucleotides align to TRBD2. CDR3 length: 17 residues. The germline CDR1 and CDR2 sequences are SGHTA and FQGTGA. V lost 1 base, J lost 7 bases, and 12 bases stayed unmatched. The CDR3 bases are TGTGCCAGCAGCTTAAGGGCTAGCGGGTACTTTAGTAATGAGCAGTTCTTC. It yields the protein CASSLRASGYFSNEQFF. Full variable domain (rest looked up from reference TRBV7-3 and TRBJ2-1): GAGVSQTPSNKVTEKGKYVELRCDPISGHTALYWYRQSLGQGPEFLIYFQGTGAADDSGLPNDRFFAVRPEGSVSTLKIQRTERGDSAVYLCASSLRASGYFSNEQFFGPGTRLTVL.

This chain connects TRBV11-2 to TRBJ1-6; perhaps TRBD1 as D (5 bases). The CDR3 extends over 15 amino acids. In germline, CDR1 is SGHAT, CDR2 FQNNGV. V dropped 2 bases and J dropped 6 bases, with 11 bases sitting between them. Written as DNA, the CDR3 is TGTGCCAGCAGCTTAACACCAGGGTTTAATTCACCCCTCCACTTT. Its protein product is CASSLTPGFNSPLHF.

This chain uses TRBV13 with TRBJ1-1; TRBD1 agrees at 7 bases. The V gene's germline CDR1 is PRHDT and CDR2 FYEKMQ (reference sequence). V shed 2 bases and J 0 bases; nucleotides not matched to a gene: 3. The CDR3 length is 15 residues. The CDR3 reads CASSLLGQMNTEAFF. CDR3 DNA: TGTGCCAGCAGCTTATTGGGACAGATGAACACTGAAGCTTTCTTT.

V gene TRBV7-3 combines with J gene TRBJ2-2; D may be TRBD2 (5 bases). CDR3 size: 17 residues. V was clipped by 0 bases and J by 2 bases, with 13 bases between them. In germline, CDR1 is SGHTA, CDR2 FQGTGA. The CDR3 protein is CASSLTAFGGNTGELFF. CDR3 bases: TGTGCCAGCAGCTTAACGGCCTTTGGAGGTAACACCGGGGAGCTGTTTTTT.

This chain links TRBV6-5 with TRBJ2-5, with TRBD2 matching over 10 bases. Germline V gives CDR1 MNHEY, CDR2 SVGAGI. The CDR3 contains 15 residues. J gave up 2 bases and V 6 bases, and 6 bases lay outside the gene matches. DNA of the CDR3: TGTGCCAGCAGCCGCGAACTAGCGGGGCAAGAGACCCAGTACTTC. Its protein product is CASSRELAGQETQYF.

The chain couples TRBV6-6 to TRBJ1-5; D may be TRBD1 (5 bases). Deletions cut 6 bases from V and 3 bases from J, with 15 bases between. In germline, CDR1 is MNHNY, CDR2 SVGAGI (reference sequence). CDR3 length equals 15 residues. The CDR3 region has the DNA TGTGCCAGCAGCCCTCGGGGGGGTCACAATCAGCCCCAGCATTTT. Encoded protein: CASSPRGGHNQPQHF.

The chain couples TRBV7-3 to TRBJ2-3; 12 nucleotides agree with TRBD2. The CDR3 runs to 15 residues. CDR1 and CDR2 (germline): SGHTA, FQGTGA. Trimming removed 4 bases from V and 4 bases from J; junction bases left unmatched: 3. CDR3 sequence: CASSSTSGGPDTQYF. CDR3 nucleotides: TGTGCCAGCAGCTCTACTAGCGGGGGGCCAGATACGCAGTATTTT.